This T cell receptor (beta chain) was recorded in a study of identifying expanded T cells in peripheral blood. Broader study findings: Differentially abundant clones: 1 to 1.5 between replicates, around 16 at approximately 13 days, 19 to 20 at four.

This CDR3 region has 14 residues. In germline, CDR1 is SEHNR, CDR2 FQNEAQ (reference sequence). Trimming removed 5 bases from V and 4 bases from J; junction bases left unmatched: 6. The repertoire was sequenced with immunoSEQ multiplex PCR; TCRdb's copy has only in-frame clones and lacks some. The sample carries 95,000 to 100,000 clones, around 88% recorded once. Comments on this clone: Its matching antigen is unknown.

Sequencing used blood. The sequence was collected from a person aged 18 to 69 in good health. The rearrangement links TRBV7-9 to TRBJ2-5; 8 bases line up with TRBD1. Written as DNA, the CDR3 is TGTGCCAGCAGCCCGACAGGGGTCTCAGAGACCCAGTACTTC. This encodes CASSPTGVSETQYF.